This TCR beta chain comes out of a study of blood T cell repertoires in COVID-19. Across the whole study: COVID-19 samples collected from the United States, Italy and Spain covered acute and convalescent phases.

It was during active infection that Seattle patients were enrolled and then longitudinally followed. Assay: immunoSEQ multiplex PCR; the TCRdb copy retains only in-frame clones and omits some. The sample gives around 190,000 clones, 82% of which show up once; 7.8% is in the top ten. Trimming took off 6 bases at V and 2 bases at J, with 11 bases between the two ends. CDR1 is MGHDK, CDR2 SYGVNS, per germline. The CDR3 covers 15 residues. This sequence joins TRBV25-1 and TRBJ1-6, with D hard to call. The origin of this receptor is a woman in her sixties or seventies with COVID-19, enrolled during active disease. The sequencing sample was made of peripheral blood. The chain's CDR3 is CASSRSATYNSPLHF. The CDR3 nucleotides read TGTGCCAGCAGCCGGTCCGCCACCTATAATTCACCCCTCCACTTT.